These 2 T cell receptor beta chains originate from one sample sequenced in a study of cytomegalovirus exposure and HLA in healthy donors. The primer mix had 60 Vbeta and 13 Jbeta primers. Profiled with immunoSEQ multiplex PCR; TCRdb holds only in-frame clones, not every one. The table lists roughly 110,000 clones, roughly 87% of them singletons. Sequencing was carried out using PBMCs. The receptors shown here come from a young man in good health and CMV-seropositive.

V and J are TRBV12-5 and TRBJ2-5, with D possibly being TRBD2 (5 bases). The V and J ends lost 7 bases and 4 bases respectively, with 13 bases between them. This CDR3 region has 13 residues. Germline-derived CDR1 and CDR2 are LGHNT and FRNRAP. CDR3 amino acids: CASALARGETQYF. CDR3 in DNA: TGTGCTAGTGCCCTTGCTCGGGGAGAGACCCAGTACTTC.

This clone was recorded a few times. In DNA, the CDR3 is TGTGCCAGCAGCTTGGGGGCTAGCGGGGGTCAAGAGACCCAGTACTTC. This encodes CASSLGASGGQETQYF. The gene calls are TRBV5-6 and TRBJ2-5; 10 nucleotides line up with TRBD2. The germline V gene has CDR1 SGHDT and CDR2 YYEEEE. This CDR3 comprises 16 residues. V trimming: 0 bases; J trimming: 2 bases; junction bases outside the gene matches: 4.